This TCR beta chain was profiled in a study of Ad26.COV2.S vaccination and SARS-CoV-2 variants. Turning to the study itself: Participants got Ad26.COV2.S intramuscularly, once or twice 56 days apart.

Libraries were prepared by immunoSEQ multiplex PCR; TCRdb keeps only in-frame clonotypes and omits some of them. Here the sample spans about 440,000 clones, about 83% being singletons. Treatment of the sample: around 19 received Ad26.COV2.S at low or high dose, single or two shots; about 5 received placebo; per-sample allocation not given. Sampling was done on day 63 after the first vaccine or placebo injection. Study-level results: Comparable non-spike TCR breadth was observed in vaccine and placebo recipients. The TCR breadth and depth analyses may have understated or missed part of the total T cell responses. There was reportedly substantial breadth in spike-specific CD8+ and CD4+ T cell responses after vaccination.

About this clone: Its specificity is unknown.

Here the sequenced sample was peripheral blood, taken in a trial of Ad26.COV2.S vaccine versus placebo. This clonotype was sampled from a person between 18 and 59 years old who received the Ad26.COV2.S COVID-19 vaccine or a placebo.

The DNA of the CDR3 is TGTGCCAGCAGCTTCCGAGGCCCTTCGGGTAATGAAAAACTGTTTTTT. Translated, it gives CASSFRGPSGNEKLFF. The rearrangement joins TRBV7-9 to TRBJ1-4; the D is unclear. Germline V lookup: CDR1 SEHNR, CDR2 FQNEAQ (reference sequence). Trimming took 3 bases from V and 4 from J, leaving 15 bases between them. This CDR3 comprises 16 residues.